Following are 6 T cell receptor beta chains from one sample sequenced in a study of Tregs in tolerant kidney transplant recipients (dated by TCRdb to between 2018 and 2021). The method was the immunoSEQ multiplex PCR assay. Entries here come from immuneACCESS through TCRdb and include only in-frame sequences with V and J called. Some clones fail to appear in such tables; in the studies checked, an unresolved V gene covers under half of the shortfall, and the cause of the remainder is unknown. This sample is represented by about 81,000 clones; around 90% of them were singletons. Together, the top ten hold roughly 1.5% of the sample. Transplants used related donors with nonmyeloablative bone marrow transplantation; mixed chimerism was transient in the human trials. The sample was CD4+ T cells from blood (PBMCs), taken 24 months after the transplant. These receptor sequences come from a human patient who received a combined kidney and bone marrow transplant. After a transplant, some T cells may be the graft donor's own cells.

The chain couples TRBV14 to TRBJ2-3, with 13 bases aligning to TRBD2. This CDR3 spans 15 amino acids. Germline V gene data show CDR1 as SGHDN and CDR2 as FVKESK. J lost 9 bases, V lost 5 bases, and 8 bases had no gene match. Here the CDR3 reads CASSGLAGVRGTQYF. In nucleotides, the CDR3 is TGTGCCAGCAGCGGACTAGCGGGGGTGAGGGGGACGCAGTATTTT.

The chain recombines TRBV30 with TRBJ2-1; tentatively, D is TRBD1 (6 bases). The CDR3 sequence is 12 residues long. Germline V gene sequence: CDR1 GTSNPN, CDR2 SVGIG (reference sequence). Trimming pared 8 bases from V and 4 bases from J, leaving 12 bases between. CDR3 amino acids: CAQGQFYNEQFF. The CDR3 DNA is TGTGCCCAGGGGCAGTTTTACAATGAGCAGTTCTTC.

This chain joins TRBV7-2 and TRBJ1-1; the D gene is possibly TRBD1 (6 bases). Germline assignment: CDR1 SGHTA and CDR2 FQGNSA. V was clipped by 5 bases and J by 0 bases, with 13 bases between them. This CDR3 is 15 amino acids long. CDR3 bases: TGTGCCAGCAGCCCAACACAGGGATTGAACACTGAAGCTTTCTTT. Residues: CASSPTQGLNTEAFF.

This clone appeared a single time. This sequence joins TRBV6-6 and TRBJ2-2; D not resolved. Trimming took off 0 bases at V and 5 bases at J, with 7 bases between the two ends. From germline, CDR1 is MNHNY and CDR2 SVGAGI (reference sequence). This CDR3 contains 14 residues. The CDR3 loop reads CASSYSFSTGELFF. In DNA form, the CDR3 reads TGTGCCAGCAGTTACTCTTTCAGTACCGGGGAGCTGTTTTTT.

CDR3 sequence (DNA): TGTGCCTGGAGTGTAGGACTAGCGGGTTTAGGCGAGCAGTACTTC. This gives the protein CAWSVGLAGLGEQYF. The chain carries TRBV30 and TRBJ2-7, with 11 bases aligning to TRBD2. Germline CDR1 GTSNPN, CDR2 SVGIG (reference sequence). With V trimmed by 0 bases and J by 6 bases, 7 bases remained unmatched. The length of the CDR3 is 15 residues.

This clone has only one observation. The chain carries TRBV11-2 and TRBJ1-2; 7 bases align to TRBD1. Germline trimming cut 5 bases from V and 5 bases from J; bases unmatched to any gene: 2. The CDR3 sequence is 12 residues long. Germline CDR1 is SGHAT and CDR2 is FQNNGV. For the CDR3, the DNA is TGTGCCAGCAGCCCGACAGGGTATGGCTACACCTTC. Protein: CASSPTGYGYTF.